Presented here are 8 T cell receptor beta chains from one specimen sequenced in a study of technical replicates of blood from several donors. Sequencing was performed with immunoSEQ multiplex PCR; in TCRdb, only in-frame clones are kept and a portion is missing. The table shows 50,000 to 75,000 clones, with 93% occurring only once. Specimen: PBMCs. These receptors all stem from a human donor in good health. Some clones in this sample may be carry-over from other donors' samples.

The chain employs TRBV18 and TRBJ1-1; D gene ambiguous. Germline V gives CDR1 KGHSH, CDR2 LQKENI. The CDR3 is 14 residues long. Trimming shortened V by 3 bases and J by 1 base, and 9 bases separated the two germline ends. This chain's CDR3 is CASSPGQRNTEAFF. The CDR3 DNA reads as TGTGCCAGCTCACCTGGGCAACGGAACACTGAAGCTTTCTTT.

This rearrangement joins TRBV9 to TRBJ2-5; TRBD2 matches 12 bases. The trim removed 3 bases at V and 5 bases at J, leaving 5 bases unmatched. The germline gives CDR1 SGDLS, CDR2 YYNGEE. The CDR3 is made up of 15 amino acids. CDR3 region: CASSATSGSWETQYF. Written as DNA, the CDR3 is TGTGCCAGCAGCGCGACTAGCGGGAGTTGGGAGACCCAGTACTTC. Combining the CDR3 with reference TRBV9 and TRBJ2-5 gives the whole variable domain DSGVTQTPKHLITATGQRVTLRCSPRSGDLSVYWYQQSLDQGLQFLIQYYNGEERAKGNILERFSAQQFPDLHSELNLSSLELGDSALYFCASSATSGSWETQYFGPGTRLLVL.

CDR3 loop: CASSQGAVQETQYF. DNA for the CDR3: TGTGCCAGCAGCCAAGGGGCAGTCCAAGAGACCCAGTACTTC. The gene calls are TRBV4-2 and TRBJ2-5, with unresolved D. The germline V gene has CDR1 LGHNA and CDR2 YNFKEQ. The CDR3 length is 14 residues. Trimming pared 1 base from V and 1 base from J, leaving 7 bases between.

This clone was seen once. The V call is TRBV5-6, the J call TRBJ1-1, with 9 bases matching TRBD1. CDR3 length: 15 amino acids. Germline V gives CDR1 SGHDT, CDR2 YYEEEE. J was trimmed by 5 bases and V by 4 bases; bases with no gene match: 9. The CDR3 DNA sequence: TGTGCCAGCAGCCCGACGACAGGGGGGAAAACTGAAGCTTTCTTT. This codes for CASSPTTGGKTEAFF.

J is TRBJ1-3 and V is TRBV6-5; unclear D gene. Per the germline V gene, CDR1 is MNHEY and CDR2 is SVGAGI. This CDR3 is 14 amino acids long. Trimming removed 6 bases at V and 0 bases at J, with 9 bases between. CDR3: CASRIGFSGNTIYF. The CDR3 bases are TGTGCCAGCAGAATCGGTTTCTCTGGAAACACCATATATTTT.

The CDR3 sequence is CAWSLGEGYTF. In DNA, the CDR3 is TGTGCCTGGAGTTTGGGCGAAGGCTACACCTTC. The J gene is TRBJ1-2, the V gene TRBV30, with no clear D. The germline V gene encodes CDR1 GTSNPN and CDR2 SVGIG (reference sequence). This CDR3 has 11 residues. Trimming shortened V by 2 bases and J by 8 bases, and 9 bases separated the two germline ends.

The chain joins TRBV19 to TRBJ1-5; the D gene is possibly TRBD1 (5 bases). Germline CDR1 LNHDA, CDR2 SQIVND (reference sequence). Between the trimmed V and J ends, which lost 5 bases and 5 bases, there was a span of 7 bases. There are 12 residues in the CDR3. CDR3 residues: CASSDSHQPQHF. The CDR3 nucleotides are TGTGCCAGTAGTGACAGTCATCAGCCCCAGCATTTT.

This clone was observed once. V usage is TRBV30 and J usage is TRBJ2-7, with D possibly TRBD1 on 5 matching bases. Germline-derived CDR1 and CDR2 are GTSNPN and SVGIG (reference sequence). Trimming pared 4 bases from V and 0 bases from J, leaving 16 bases between. CDR3 length: 15 residues. CDR3 residues: CAWNDRTRSSYEQYF. The CDR3, as DNA: TGTGCCTGGAACGACAGAACGAGGAGCTCCTACGAGCAGTACTTC.